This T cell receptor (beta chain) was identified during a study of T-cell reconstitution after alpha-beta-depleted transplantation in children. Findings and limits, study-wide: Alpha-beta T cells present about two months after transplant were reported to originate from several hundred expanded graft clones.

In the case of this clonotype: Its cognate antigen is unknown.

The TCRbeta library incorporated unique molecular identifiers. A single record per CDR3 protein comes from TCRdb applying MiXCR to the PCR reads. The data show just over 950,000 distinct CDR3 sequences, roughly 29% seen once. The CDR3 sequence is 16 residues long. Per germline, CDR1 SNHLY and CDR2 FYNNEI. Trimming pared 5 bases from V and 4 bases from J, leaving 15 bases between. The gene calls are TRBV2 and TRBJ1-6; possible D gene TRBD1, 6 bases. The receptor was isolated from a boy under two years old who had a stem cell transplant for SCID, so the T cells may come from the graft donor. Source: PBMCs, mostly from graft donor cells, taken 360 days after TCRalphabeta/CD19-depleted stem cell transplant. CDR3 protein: CASSTQPQGYNSPLHF. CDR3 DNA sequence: TGTGCCAGCAGTACCCAGCCCCAGGGGTATAATTCACCCCTCCACTTT. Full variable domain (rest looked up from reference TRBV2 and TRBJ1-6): EPEVTQTPSHQVTQMGQEVILRCVPISNHLYFYWYRQILGQKVEFLVSFYNNEISEKSEIFDDQFSVERPDGSNFTLKIRSTKLEDSAMYFCASSTQPQGYNSPLHFGNGTRLTVT.